This is a list of T cell receptor beta chains from one sample in a study of cytomegalovirus exposure and HLA in healthy donors. Data came from immunoSEQ multiplex PCR; TCRdb stores just in-frame clones and leaves some out. This table holds 150,000 to 200,000 clones, 82% found once. The sample was PBMCs. The source is a man aged 40-49 years in good health and CMV-seronegative. CDR3s include the opening cysteine and the closing phenylalanine or tryptophan. The order of the fields is CDR3 protein, clone size, J gene, V gene, D gene. A D gene is named only where the DNA matches it firmly. Only part of the rows carry a size: once, few, many, or a class if the clone is expanded.

cdr3_aa: CASSFPAGDGYTF; clone_size: once; j_call: TRBJ1-2; v_call: TRBV7-9; d_call: -
cdr3_aa: CASSLSGGASEQFF; clone_size: -; j_call: TRBJ2-1; v_call: TRBV7-6; d_call: TRBD2
cdr3_aa: CASSLEVAGGETQYF; clone_size: -; j_call: TRBJ2-5; v_call: TRBV5-1; d_call: TRBD2
cdr3_aa: CASSKGGVGAYEQYF; clone_size: -; j_call: TRBJ2-7; v_call: TRBV11-3; d_call: -
cdr3_aa: CASSLGPEAGNEQFF; clone_size: -; j_call: TRBJ2-1; v_call: TRBV7-7; d_call: -
cdr3_aa: CASSRATDTQYF; clone_size: -; j_call: TRBJ2-3; v_call: TRBV7-9; d_call: -
cdr3_aa: CASSLGRTDTQYF; clone_size: -; j_call: TRBJ2-3; v_call: TRBV7-3; d_call: -
cdr3_aa: CASSDRHAGQGAQDTQYF; clone_size: once; j_call: TRBJ2-3; v_call: TRBV6-1; d_call: TRBD1
cdr3_aa: CASSPGAGGQETQYF; clone_size: once; j_call: TRBJ2-5; v_call: TRBV7-2; d_call: TRBD1
cdr3_aa: CASTSNLGGSSYNEQFF; clone_size: -; j_call: TRBJ2-1; v_call: TRBV28; d_call: TRBD2